A selection of T cell receptor beta chains follows, all from one sample in a study of graft-versus-host responses after intestinal transplantation. For these receptors, no antigen is known. Measured with immunoSEQ multiplex PCR; TCRdb has only the in-frame clones, and not every one. The repertoire holds 85,000 to 100,000 clones, with 85% to 90% as singletons. The sequenced sample was unstimulated CD4+ T cells sorted from spleen or lymph node cells, obtained before intestinal transplant. The receptors shown here come from a human donor who received an intestinal transplant. Each CDR3 is given with its conserved first and last residue.

J gene,V gene,CDR3 protein
TRBJ1-5,TRBV19,CASSPQTEISNQPQHF
TRBJ2-2,TRBV6-5,CATTSGGEPRKLFF
TRBJ1-6,TRBV25-1,CASSEWLGYSPLHF
TRBJ1-4,TRBV18,CASSPRPGTGGEKLFF
TRBJ2-1,TRBV7-9,CASSSFRGGRNEQFF
TRBJ1-2,TRBV10-2,CASTGRGQVYGYTF
TRBJ2-3,TRBV19,CASSVRVSGTALAPTLTQYF
TRBJ1-6,TRBV6-1,CASSEEWRNSPLHF
TRBJ2-3,TRBV12-5,CASGRDSSGDTQYF
TRBJ2-7,TRBV7-9,CASSRGGGYEQYF